The next 20 T cell receptor beta chains were all read from a single sample in a study of blood T cells in healthy people across ages. A second 7 to 11 cycle PCR used barcoded and J-beta primers. TCRdb used MiXCR to reprocess the 5' RACE reads, holding one entry per CDR3 protein. Among under 2 million distinct CDR3 sequences, around 36% were seen once, and the ten largest hold 10% to 12%. Sequences were obtained from blood. These receptors were obtained from a woman in her 30s in good health.

This clonotype was detected only a few times. V is TRBV15 and J is TRBJ1-5; D not certain. From germline, CDR1 is LNHNV and CDR2 YYDKDF (reference sequence). The CDR3 length is 15 residues. The ends were cut back, 4 bases at V and 2 bases at J, with 12 bases in the middle. CDR3 DNA sequence: TGTGCCACCAGCATCGAAAGGGTAGGCAATCAGCCCCAGCATTTT. Encoded protein: CATSIERVGNQPQHF.

In this sample, this clonotype turned up many times. The rearrangement uses TRBV29-1 and TRBJ2-1; tentatively, D is TRBD1 (5 bases). Per the germline V gene, CDR1 is SQVTM and CDR2 is ANQGSEA. With 5 bases removed from V and 7 bases from J, the gap between germline ends came to 12 bases. The CDR3 has 12 amino acids. CDR3 region: CSVRAPGNEQFF. CDR3 nucleotide sequence: TGCAGCGTTAGAGCTCCAGGGAATGAGCAGTTCTTC.

The V call is TRBV5-1, the J call TRBJ2-7; D is perhaps TRBD1 (6 bases). Germline V gene data show CDR1 as SGHRS and CDR2 as YFSETQ. The CDR3 is 16 amino acids. V was pared by 7 bases and J by 5 bases, with 25 bases between. In DNA, the CDR3 is TGCGCCAGCGGCCTTACTGATGGGGGCCTAGGACACGAGCAGTACTTC. Translating it yields CASGLTDGGLGHEQYF. Full variable domain (outside the CDR3, taken from reference TRBV5-1 and TRBJ2-7): KAGVTQTPRYLIKTRGQQVTLSCSPISGHRSVSWYQQTPGQGLQFLFEYFSETQRNKGNFPGRFSGRQFSNSRSEMNVSTLELGDSALYLCASGLTDGGLGHEQYFGPGTRLTVT.

The chain uses TRBV2 and TRBJ2-3; 7 bases line up with TRBD2. CDR1 SNHLY and CDR2 FYNNEI come from the germline V gene. J gave up 2 bases and V 0 bases, and 8 bases lay outside the gene matches. The CDR3 contains 17 residues. In DNA form, the CDR3 reads TGTGCCAGCAGTGAAGCAATGGTGGGAGGGCCCACAGATACGCAGTATTTT. It is translated as CASSEAMVGGPTDTQYF.

V and J are TRBV7-2 and TRBJ2-7; possibly TRBD2 for D (5 bases). Germline V gene sequence: CDR1 SGHTA, CDR2 FQGNSA. This CDR3 has 15 amino acids. V lost 3 bases and J lost 1, with 13 bases in between. The CDR3 here is CASSLTAGFSYEQYF. CDR3 DNA sequence: TGTGCCAGCAGCTTGACGGCGGGTTTTTCCTACGAGCAGTACTTC.

Remarks on this clonotype: Its ends do not fully match the called genes, so a read error is possible. The chain combines TRBV4-1 with TRBJ2-1; D gene unclear. CDR1 MGHRA and CDR2 YSYEKL come from the germline V gene. This CDR3 is 15 amino acids long. The DNA for the CDR3 is TGCGCCAGCAGCCATCTCCACTCGCCCTACAATGAGCGGTTCTTC. This encodes CASSHLHSPYNERFF.

A remark on this clonotype: The junction departs from the called germline gene at one end, perhaps through a read error. The chain employs TRBV5-1 and TRBJ1-1, with D possibly TRBD1 on 6 matching bases. Germline V gene data show CDR1 as SGHRS and CDR2 as YFSETQ. The CDR3 runs 18 residues. DNA for the CDR3: TGCGCCAGCAGGCGGGTGGGTCCAGGGGCGATAACGAACGCTGAAGCTTTCTTT. The encoded protein is CASRRVGPGAITNAEAFF.

This clonotype was counted a few times. An end of the junction differs from the germline gene, which may be a read error. J is TRBJ2-1 and V is TRBV9, with 14 bases identical to TRBD2. CDR1 SGDLS and CDR2 YYNGEE come from the germline V gene. The CDR3 length is 15 residues. The CDR3 here is CANSAGTSGSHEQFF. In DNA, the CDR3 is TGTGCCAACAGCGCCGGGACTAGCGGGAGCCATGAGCAGTTCTTC.

V gene TRBV29-1 combines with J gene TRBJ2-1, with 10 bases that match TRBD2. The closer fit of TRBJ2-7 to the DNA end suggests the J call may be wrong. The CDR3 extends over 12 amino acids. Germline V gives CDR1 SQVTM, CDR2 ANQGSEA. CDR3 in DNA: TGCAGCGTTGCTAGCGGGAGTAATGAGCAGTACTTC. Its protein is CSVASGSNEQYF.

The table lists this clonotype with a few counts. DNA for the CDR3: TGTGCCAGCAGCGTGGGGGACAACCTCTACACTGAAGCTTTCTTT. This translates into CASSVGDNLYTEAFF. V and J are TRBV9 and TRBJ1-1, with TRBD1 as a possible D gene (6 bases). CDR1 is SGDLS and CDR2 is YYNGEE in the germline V gene. Trimming took off 2 bases at V and 3 bases at J, with 14 bases between the two ends. The CDR3 is made up of 15 amino acids.

This rearrangement joins TRBV7-6 to TRBJ2-1, with 7 bases lining up with TRBD1. This CDR3 is 17 amino acids long. Germline CDR1 and CDR2: SGHVS and FNYEAQ. Germline trimming cut 5 bases from V and 7 bases from J; bases unmatched to any gene: 17. The CDR3 coding sequence is TGTGCCAGCAGCCGTCTAACCACAGGGGAGTTTGGGAATGAGCAGTTCTTC. It translates to CASSRLTTGEFGNEQFF.

The gene calls are TRBV5-1 and TRBJ2-1, with D possibly being TRBD1 or TRBD2 (5 bases each). Germline V gives CDR1 SGHRS, CDR2 YFSETQ. This CDR3 is built from 15 residues. The V gene lost 5 bases and the J gene lost 12 bases, with 24 bases spanning the gap. CDR3 loop: CASRTTGAPPEGQFF. The CDR3 coding sequence is TGCGCCAGCAGAACTACCGGGGCCCCCCCTGAAGGGCAGTTCTTC.

As concerns this clonotype: Relative to the germline gene, one junction end is altered; a read error may explain this. This sequence joins TRBV11-1 and TRBJ2-5; 7 bases align to TRBD1. Near its end, the DNA agrees better with TRBJ2-7, so the J call may be wrong. Per germline, CDR1 SGHAT and CDR2 FQDESV (reference sequence). The CDR3 contains 16 residues. CDR3 protein: CASSLVPGTVIYEQYF. The DNA of the CDR3 is TGCGCCAGCAGCTTAGTACCAGGGACAGTCATTTACGAGCAGTACTTC.

This clonotype turned up a few times. This chain uses TRBV7-8 with TRBJ2-1; D may be TRBD1 (7 bases). The V end lost 1 base, the J end lost 2 bases, and 21 bases lay between the germline ends. The germline CDR1 and CDR2 sequences are SGHVS and FQNEAQ. CDR3 size: 19 residues. CDR3 DNA: TGTGCCAGCAGCTTAGTAGGTTACAGGGGAGGAATTCCCTACAATGAGCAGTTCTTC. This sequence encodes CASSLVGYRGGIPYNEQFF.

The chain has TRBV18 and TRBJ2-7; D remains unclear. The CDR3 has 13 amino acids. Germline CDR1 is KGHSH and CDR2 is LQKENI. V was cut by 6 bases and J by 0 bases, with 9 bases left in between. CDR3 residues: CASSSYTSYEQYF. CDR3 DNA: TGTGCCAGCTCTTCCTACACCTCCTACGAGCAGTACTTC.

There are a few counts of this clonotype. The V call is TRBV6-1, the J call TRBJ2-5, with 10 bases fitting TRBD1. The CDR3 has 15 residues. Germline CDR1 and CDR2: MNHNS and SASEGT. V lost 3 bases and J lost 5; bases outside the gene matches: 6. As DNA, the CDR3 is TGTGCCAGCAGTGAGAGAGGGACAGGGGCCGAGACCCAGTACTTC. Translated: CASSERGTGAETQYF.

The rearrangement links TRBV9 to TRBJ2-5; D gene ambiguous. In germline, CDR1 is SGDLS, CDR2 YYNGEE. This CDR3 contains 13 residues. Trimming took off 2 bases at V and 11 bases at J, with 16 bases between the two ends. The CDR3 nucleotides read TGTGCCAGCAGCGTCGGACGTATGGATGAGCAGTACTTC. Amino acid sequence: CASSVGRMDEQYF.

This sequence joins TRBV14 and TRBJ1-2, with TRBD1 identical over 7 bases. The CDR3 spans 18 residues. V was clipped by 0 bases and J by 6 bases; unmatched bases: 16. Germline V gene data show CDR1 as SGHDN and CDR2 as FVKESK. The CDR3 reads CASSQEGVYEGARNGYTF. The CDR3 DNA is TGTGCCAGCAGCCAAGAAGGGGTATATGAGGGGGCGCGGAATGGCTACACCTTC.

The V call is TRBV18, the J call TRBJ2-5; D uncertain. Germline V gene lookup returns CDR1 KGHSH and CDR2 LQKENI. This CDR3 is built from 14 residues. V gave up 4 bases and J gave up 1 base, with 10 bases separating them. CDR3 sequence: CASSLASPQETQYF. As DNA, the CDR3 is TGTGCCAGCTCACTAGCTTCGCCCCAAGAGACCCAGTACTTC. Supplemented by reference TRBV18 and TRBJ2-5, the full variable domain reads NAGVMQNPRHLVRRRGQEARLRCSPMKGHSHVYWYRQLPEEGLKFMVYLQKENIIDESGMPKERFSAEFPKEGPSILRIQQVVRGDSAAYFCASSLASPQETQYFGPGTRLLVL.

The chain combines TRBV11-2 with TRBJ2-4; D is possibly TRBD1 (6 bases). Germline V CDR1 and CDR2: SGHAT, FQNNGV. The length of the CDR3 is 15 residues. With 4 bases removed from V and 1 base from J, the gap between germline ends came to 11 bases. The CDR3 DNA reads TGTGCCAGCAGCTCCCCAAGGGGGGCCAAAAACATTCAGTACTTC. Translating it yields CASSSPRGAKNIQYF.